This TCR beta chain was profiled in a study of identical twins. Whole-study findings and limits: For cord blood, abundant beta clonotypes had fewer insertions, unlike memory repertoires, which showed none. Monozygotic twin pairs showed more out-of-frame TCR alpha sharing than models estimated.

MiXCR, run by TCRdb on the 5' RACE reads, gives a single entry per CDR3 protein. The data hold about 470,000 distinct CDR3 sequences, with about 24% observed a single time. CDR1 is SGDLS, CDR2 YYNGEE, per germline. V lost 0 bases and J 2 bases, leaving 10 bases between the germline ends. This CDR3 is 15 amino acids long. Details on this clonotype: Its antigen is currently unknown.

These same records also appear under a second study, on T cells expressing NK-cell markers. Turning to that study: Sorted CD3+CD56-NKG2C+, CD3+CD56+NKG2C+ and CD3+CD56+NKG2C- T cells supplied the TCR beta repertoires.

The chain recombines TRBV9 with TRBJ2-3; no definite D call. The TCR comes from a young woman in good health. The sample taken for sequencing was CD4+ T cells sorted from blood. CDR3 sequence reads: CASSVGNANTDTQYF. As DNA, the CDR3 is TGTGCCAGCAGCGTAGGGAATGCCAACACAGATACGCAGTATTTT. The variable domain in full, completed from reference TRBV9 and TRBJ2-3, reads DSGVTQTPKHLITATGQRVTLRCSPRSGDLSVYWYQQSLDQGLQFLIQYYNGEERAKGNILERFSAQQFPDLHSELNLSSLELGDSALYFCASSVGNANTDTQYFGPGTRLTVL.